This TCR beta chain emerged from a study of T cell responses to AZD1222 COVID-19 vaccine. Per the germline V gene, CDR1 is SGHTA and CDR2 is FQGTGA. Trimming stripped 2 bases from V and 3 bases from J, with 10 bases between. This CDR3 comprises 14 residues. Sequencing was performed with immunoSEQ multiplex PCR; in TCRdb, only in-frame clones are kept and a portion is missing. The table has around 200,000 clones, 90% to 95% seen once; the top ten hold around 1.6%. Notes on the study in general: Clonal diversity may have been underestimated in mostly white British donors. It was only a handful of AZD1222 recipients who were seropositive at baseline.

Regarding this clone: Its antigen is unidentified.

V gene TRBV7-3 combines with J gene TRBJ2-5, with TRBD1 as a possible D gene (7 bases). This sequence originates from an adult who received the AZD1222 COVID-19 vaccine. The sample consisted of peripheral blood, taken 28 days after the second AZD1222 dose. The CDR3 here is CASSLARGEETQYF. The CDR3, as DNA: TGTGCCAGCAGCTTAGCCAGGGGGGAAGAGACCCAGTACTTC. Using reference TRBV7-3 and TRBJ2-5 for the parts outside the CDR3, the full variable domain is GAGVSQTPSNKVTEKGKYVELRCDPISGHTALYWYRQSLGQGPEFLIYFQGTGAADDSGLPNDRFFAVRPEGSVSTLKIQRTERGDSAVYLCASSLARGEETQYFGPGTRLLVL.